The source of this TCR beta chain is a study of blood T cell repertoires in COVID-19. Overall study context: Sources were T cells, B-cell-depleted T cells, or PBMCs; the material itself was cDNA or gDNA.

This clone has more than one count but fewer than ten. Assay used: immunoSEQ multiplex PCR; TCRdb lists only in-frame clones, some missing. This sample has over 250,000 clones, with approximately 88% found just once. This TCR derives from a man between 50 and 59 years old with acute or convalescent COVID-19. Sequenced input: peripheral blood.

DNA of the CDR3: TGCGCCAGCTCCCCCGATCCAGGGTTGACCGGGGAGCTGTTTTTT. This codes for CASSPDPGLTGELFF. This chain links TRBV5-1 with TRBJ2-2, with D possibly being TRBD1 (5 bases). The V end lost 7 bases, the J end lost 5 bases, and 18 bases lay between the germline ends. Germline values: CDR1 SGHRS, CDR2 YFSETQ. CDR3 length: 15 residues.